This T cell receptor beta chain was captured in a study of control samples from healthy donors and cancer patients. Only in-frame clones appear in the TCRdb table, and some are missing; sequencing was by immunoSEQ multiplex PCR. The data show roughly 60,000 clones, with 94% seen just once and 3% to 4% held by the top ten. Looked up from germline, CDR1 is MDHEN and CDR2 is SYDVKM. CDR3 length: 20 residues. With V trimmed by 2 bases and J by 0 bases, 12 bases remained unmatched. The chain couples TRBV28 to TRBJ1-6; TRBD1 aligns across 8 bases. The clonotype comes from a man younger than 45 in good health. Sequenced sample: blood. The CDR3 coding sequence is TGTGCCAGCAGTTTACAGGGGGCCGGGCCCTTGAGCTCCTATAATTCACCCCTCCACTTT. This codes for CASSLQGAGPLSSYNSPLHF.